This TCR beta chain was sequenced during a study of memory CD4+ T cells and cytomegalovirus serostatus. On the study more broadly: Donors were healthy Belgian adults, about ten CMV seropositive and 20 to 30 seronegative. Study-wide findings and caveats: About 40% of the roughly 160 known CMV-associated TCRbeta sequences appeared in CD4+ memory.

Under the authors' procedure: After removing out-of-frame reads, around 2 million distinct TCRbeta sequences remained. Produced via immunoSEQ multiplex PCR; TCRdb's table is partial and in-frame only. Clone size and the V and J calls come from that table; the DNA yielded D and trimming. The profile covers around 40,000 clones, with 75% to 85% appearing a single time and around 0.72% taken by the ten largest. The sort gate was single viable CD3+CD4+CD8-CD45RO+ cells for memory CD4+ T cells. CD4+ T cells were isolated by positive magnetic selection. Germline V CDR1 and CDR2: SGHTS, YDEGEE. V was trimmed by 4 bases and J by 10 bases, leaving 9 bases between them. This CDR3 region has 11 residues. Turning to this clone: Its matching antigen is unknown.

The sample consisted of memory CD4+ T cells from blood. The chain is built from TRBV5-8 and TRBJ2-1; weak D call: TRBD1 (5 bases). This clonotype was obtained from an adult in good health and CMV-seronegative. The CDR3 reads CASSPQGEQFF. CDR3 nucleotides: TGTGCCAGCAGCCCGCAGGGCGAGCAGTTCTTC.